This is a list of T cell receptor beta chains from one sample in a study of cytomegalovirus exposure and HLA in healthy donors. Generated by immunoSEQ multiplex PCR, the TCRdb table keeps only in-frame clones and is missing some. The sample holds about 130,000 clones, around 77% seen once. Sequenced input: PBMCs. All receptors come from a man between 50 and 59 years old in good health and CMV-seronegative. The CDR3 runs from the conserved cysteine through the conserved F or W.

j_call | v_call | cdr3_aa
TRBJ1-6 | TRBV4-3 | CASSQTVTRQGSSPLHF
TRBJ2-7 | TRBV6-1 | CASSPSGAAGAQYF
TRBJ1-3 | TRBV7-2 | CASSLGSGSRNTIYF
TRBJ1-2 | TRBV2 | CASSEGGDQWGTF
TRBJ2-2 | TRBV28 | CASWIASGSTTGELFF
TRBJ2-1 | TRBV7-3 | CASSIRQSAYNEQFF
TRBJ1-2 | TRBV5-1 | CASSLGDRITTNYGYTF
TRBJ2-2 | TRBV5-5 | CASSLRSGWFGELFF
TRBJ1-1 | TRBV6-1 | CASRKTESEAFF
TRBJ2-3 | TRBV6-5 | CASSRPPTDTQYF
TRBJ1-5 | TRBV4-1 | CASSQAGRGSGLAQHF
TRBJ1-5 | TRBV28 | CASSSTGGKQPQHF
TRBJ2-7 | TRBV6-1 | CASSGGGAGTSYEQYF
TRBJ1-5 | TRBV6-6 | CASAGGEPQHF
TRBJ2-7 | TRBV7-2 | CASSSRTGYEQYF
TRBJ1-5 | TRBV19 | CATSAGGALNQPQHF
TRBJ2-2 | TRBV7-2 | CASPPGHHTGELFF
TRBJ2-5 | TRBV19 | CASSPGGKGGIETQYF
TRBJ2-1 | TRBV6-1 | CASSLRASGTSKQFF
TRBJ2-7 | TRBV6-1 | CASSEMGLAVYEQYF
TRBJ1-4 | TRBV9 | CASSVGDRDEKLFF
TRBJ1-5 | TRBV27 | CASSLRAYSNQPQHF
TRBJ2-7 | TRBV10-3 | CASSEGGAYEQYF
TRBJ2-7 | TRBV18 | CASSPGTGGYEQYF
TRBJ2-5 | TRBV7-9 | CASSSSGRGLVETQYF
TRBJ2-1 | TRBV20-1 | CSARDGREQFF
TRBJ2-7 | TRBV27 | CASSLGITSYEQYF
TRBJ2-1 | TRBV28 | CASSTVGDEQFF
TRBJ2-2 | TRBV4-1 | CASSQVGLAGFAGELFF
TRBJ2-1 | TRBV7-2 | CASSLASGIQYNEQFF
TRBJ1-5 | TRBV29-1 | CSARTDGVQPQHF
TRBJ1-5 | TRBV19 | CASSIAQGGQPQHF